A single T cell receptor beta chain is shown here with its context. The antigen is undetermined. Germline V gene sequence: CDR1 SGHDT, CDR2 YYEEEE. Trimming at V came to 3 bases and at J to 8 bases, leaving 12 bases not matched to a gene. The CDR3 totals 15 residues. The record originates from a study of radiotherapy plus CTLA-4 blockade in lung cancer. Study information: Objective response rate was roughly 19%; disease control rate, approximately 33%.

Points from the study as a whole: Strongest reported response predictors: early blood clone changes and post-radiation interferon-beta. Radiotherapy was combined with ipilimumab, and tumor-derived TCR clones then expanded in blood.

The table came from immunoSEQ multiplex PCR; TCRdb's copy has only in-frame clones and leaves some out. Among about 43,000 clones listed, 60% to 70% were seen once. Lung cancer patients with chemo-refractory metastatic non-small-cell disease were given focal radiation plus CTLA-4 blockade with ipilimumab. The material was peripheral blood, obtained from a patient treated with radiotherapy plus ipilimumab. This receptor was obtained from a human donor with non-small cell lung cancer who had a partial response to radiotherapy plus ipilimumab. The chain couples TRBV5-6 to TRBJ1-2; 8 positions match TRBD1. As DNA, the CDR3 is TGTGCCAGCAGCTCCACCCCGCAGGGGGCGGGCGGCTACACCTTC. Its protein product is CASSSTPQGAGGYTF.